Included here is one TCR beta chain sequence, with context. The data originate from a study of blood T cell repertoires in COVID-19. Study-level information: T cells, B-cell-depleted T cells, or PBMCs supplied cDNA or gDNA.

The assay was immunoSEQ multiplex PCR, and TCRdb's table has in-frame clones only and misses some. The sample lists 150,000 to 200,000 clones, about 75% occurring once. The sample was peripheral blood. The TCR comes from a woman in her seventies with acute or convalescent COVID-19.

The CDR3: CASSDSFGVKPYNEQFF. CDR3 DNA sequence: TGTGCCAGCAGTGACTCTTTCGGGGTGAAACCGTACAATGAGCAGTTCTTC. V and J are TRBV6-4 and TRBJ2-1; a possible D gene is TRBD2 (5 bases). Looked up from germline, CDR1 is MRHNA and CDR2 is SNTAGT. Trimming stripped 0 bases from V and 4 bases from J, with 16 bases between. The CDR3 consists of 17 residues.